A single sample gave rise to the 21 T cell receptor beta chains below, sequenced in a study of glioma-infiltrating T cells. The iRepertoire nested amplicon-rescue multiplex PCR amplified TCR alpha and beta CDR3s from RNA. One entry per CDR3 protein, called by TCRdb with MiXCR from the multiplex PCR reads. The repertoire holds approximately 120,000 distinct CDR3 sequences, roughly 24% seen once, with about 15% in the top ten. The sequencing sample was made of glioma tissue, nonneoplastic brain tissue, or PBMCs (not recorded which). These receptors were taken from a human donor with low-grade glioma or glioblastoma, undergoing nonglioma brain surgery, or in good health (not recorded which).

This clonotype was counted ten times or more. The V call is TRBV4-3, the J call TRBJ2-3, with unresolved D. With 4 bases removed from V and 0 bases from J, the gap between germline ends came to 11 bases. Per the germline V gene, CDR1 is LGHNA and CDR2 is YSLEER. The CDR3 spans 15 residues. The DNA for the CDR3 is TGCGCCAGCAGCCTCGAACGTGCTAGCACAGATACGCAGTATTTT. Residues: CASSLERASTDTQYF.

With regard to this clonotype: The germline gene is not matched at one end of the junction; a read error may be the cause. The chain is built from TRBV28 and TRBJ1-3; the D is unclear. The V gene's germline CDR1 is MDHEN and CDR2 SYDVKM. The CDR3 extends over 12 amino acids. The CDR3 protein is CARRLSGPPLSF. The CDR3 region has the DNA TGTGCCCGCCGCCTCTCTGGCCCCCCCCTCTCTTTT.

This clonotype was found many times. V and J are TRBV4-3 and TRBJ2-1, with D perhaps matching TRBD2 (6 bases). This CDR3 has 13 amino acids. CDR1 is LGHNA, CDR2 YSLEER, per germline. Trimming shortened V by 0 bases and J by 11 bases, and 11 bases separated the two germline ends. The CDR3 sequence is CASSQERRDQQFF. The CDR3 DNA reads TGCGCCAGCAGCCAAGAAAGGCGGGATCAGCAGTTCTTC.

The chain has TRBV4-1 and TRBJ2-7, with D perhaps assigned TRBD1 or TRBD2 (5 bases each). There are 15 residues in the CDR3. Germline CDR1 reads MGHRA; CDR2 reads YSYEKL. Deletions cut 4 bases from V and 2 bases from J, with 15 bases between. CDR3 nucleotide sequence: TGCGCCAGCAGCCTTGGGGGACGGGGACCCTACGAGCAGTACTTC. This encodes CASSLGGRGPYEQYF.

This clonotype has a handful of counts. The chain recombines TRBV20-1 with TRBJ2-7, with TRBD1 matching over 8 bases. The V and J ends lost 4 bases and 4 bases, in that order; junction bases with no gene match: 6. The CDR3 length is 13 residues. Germline CDR1 DFQATT, CDR2 SNEGSKA (reference sequence). CDR3 coding DNA: TGCAGTGCTATCGGACAGGGCCCGTACGAGCAGTACTTC. Amino acid sequence: CSAIGQGPYEQYF.

This clonotype was counted ten times or more. The chain uses TRBV10-3 and TRBJ2-1; the match to TRBD2 covers 7 bases. CDR1 is ENHRY and CDR2 is SYGVKD in the germline V gene. The junction had 8 bases not matched to a gene; V was cut back by 0 bases and J by 6 bases. This CDR3 has 16 residues. In DNA, the CDR3 is TGTGCCATCAGTGAGTCGAGTCCGGGAGGCGGCAATGAGCAGTTCTTC. Its protein product is CAISESSPGGGNEQFF.

This clonotype was detected only a few times. The V gene is TRBV19, the J gene TRBJ2-7; TRBD1 matches at 9 bases. The V segment lost 6 bases and the J segment 4 bases; nucleotides outside the gene matches: 7. This CDR3 spans 14 amino acids. CDR1 is LNHDA, CDR2 SQIVND, per germline (reference sequence). The CDR3 nucleotides are TGTGCCAGTAGCGCGGGACAGGGTTGGTACGAGCAGTACTTC. Protein sequence: CASSAGQGWYEQYF. The full variable domain, rest sourced from reference TRBV19 and TRBJ2-7, is DGGITQSPKYLFRKEGQNVTLSCEQNLNHDAMYWYRQDPGQGLRLIYYSQIVNDFQKGDIAEGYSVSREKKESFPLTVTSAQKNPTAFYLCASSAGQGWYEQYFGPGTRLTVT.

This clonotype appeared many times. V usage is TRBV6-6 and J usage is TRBJ2-5; D ambiguous. Germline CDR1 and CDR2: MNHNY and SVGAGI (reference sequence). The CDR3 loop spans 15 amino acids. Trimming left V 0 bases short and J 1 base short, with 9 bases between. CDR3 loop: CASSYSRSLQETQYF. As DNA, the CDR3 is TGTGCCAGCAGTTACTCGAGGAGCCTCCAAGAGACCCAGTACTTC.

There are many counts of this clonotype. The V gene is TRBV2, the J gene TRBJ2-1; 8 nucleotides align to TRBD2. This CDR3 is built from 15 residues. J gave up 4 bases and V 4 bases, and 6 bases lay outside the gene matches. CDR1 SNHLY and CDR2 FYNNEI come from the germline V gene. The CDR3, as DNA: TGTGCCAGCAGTGCAGCGGGAGCTTATTACAATGAGCAGTTCTTC. Translation gives CASSAAGAYYNEQFF.

The rearrangement links TRBV20-1 to TRBJ2-3; TRBD1 might be the D (5 bases). From germline, CDR1 is DFQATT and CDR2 SNEGSKA (reference sequence). CDR3 length: 16 amino acids. Trimming shortened V by 1 base and J by 10 bases, and 24 bases separated the two germline ends. The CDR3 spells CSARGSYQGGTNAQYF. The CDR3 DNA follows: TGCAGTGCTAGAGGAAGTTATCAGGGTGGCACAAATGCGCAGTATTTT.

This clonotype was detected only once. With a much larger clone just one base away, this may be a read error. The CDR3 region is CASSLAMDNEQYF. CDR3 in DNA: TGTGCCAGCAGTTTAGCGATGGATAACGAGCAGTACTTC. This rearrangement joins TRBV12-3 or TRBV12-4 to TRBJ2-7; D remains unclear. Trimming stripped 0 bases from V and 5 bases from J, with 8 bases between. CDR3 length: 13 amino acids.

This clonotype was observed many times. The V gene is TRBV6-2 or TRBV6-3, the J gene TRBJ2-1; 8 bases match TRBD2. The ends lost 2 bases at V and 6 bases at J; junction bases unmatched: 6. Germline-derived CDR1 and CDR2 are MNHEY and SVGEGT. This CDR3 spans 15 amino acids. This chain's CDR3 is CASSYPEAGANEQFF. CDR3 coding DNA: TGTGCCAGCAGTTACCCCGAAGCGGGGGCCAATGAGCAGTTCTTC.

The table lists this clonotype with many counts. The chain combines TRBV2 with TRBJ1-2; 8 nucleotides match TRBD1. V was pared by 1 base and J by 5 bases, with 3 bases of the junction left unmatched. Germline-derived CDR1 and CDR2 are SNHLY and FYNNEI. This CDR3 contains 14 residues. DNA for the CDR3: TGTGCCAGCAGTGAAGGGACAGGGATGTATGGCTACACCTTC. As protein: CASSEGTGMYGYTF. Looking up the rest from reference TRBV2 and TRBJ1-2 gives the full variable domain: EPEVTQTPSHQVTQMGQEVILRCVPISNHLYFYWYRQILGQKVEFLVSFYNNEISEKSEIFDDQFSVERPDGSNFTLKIRSTKLEDSAMYFCASSEGTGMYGYTFGSGTRLTVV.

This clonotype was picked up many times. The chain carries TRBV6-1 and TRBJ2-7; D unresolved. With 5 bases removed from V and 10 bases from J, the gap between germline ends came to 21 bases. Germline V gene lookup returns CDR1 MNHNS and CDR2 SASEGT. There are 14 residues in the CDR3. CDR3 DNA sequence: TGTGCCAGCAGTCCAAGCCCCGACGGCAGGCACCAGTACTTC. Protein product: CASSPSPDGRHQYF.

This clonotype was found many times. This chain joins TRBV27 and TRBJ1-5, with a weak D call TRBD1 (5 bases). Germline V gives CDR1 MNHEY, CDR2 SMNVEV (reference sequence). Trimming removed 4 bases from V and 4 bases from J, with 14 bases in between. The CDR3 has 15 residues. The CDR3 region has the DNA TGTGCCAGCAGTTCGACGGGGGTCGTGAATCAGCCCCAGCATTTT. It is translated as CASSSTGVVNQPQHF.

Many counts were recorded for this clonotype. The chain uses TRBV7-9 and TRBJ1-1; 9 positions agree with TRBD1. The V gene's germline CDR1 is SEHNR and CDR2 FQNEAQ (reference sequence). The trim removed 5 bases at V and 4 bases at J, leaving 8 bases unmatched. The CDR3 covers 15 residues. In DNA, the CDR3 is TGTGCCAGCAGCCCGAACAGGGGGCAGGTCACTGAAGCTTTCTTT. Its translation is CASSPNRGQVTEAFF.

The rearrangement joins TRBV7-6 to TRBJ2-5; tentative D call: TRBD1 (6 bases). The CDR3 is 14 amino acids. The V end lost 2 bases, the J end lost 5 bases, and 12 bases lay between the germline ends. The germline V gene encodes CDR1 SGHVS and CDR2 FNYEAQ. The CDR3 loop is CASSLLGAAETQYF. In DNA, the CDR3 is TGTGCCAGCAGCTTACTGGGGGCGGCGGAGACCCAGTACTTC.

In DNA form, the CDR3 reads TGTGCCAGTAGTATAGGACGGGACGGTGAAGCTTTCTTT. Protein: CASSIGRDGEAFF. The rearrangement links TRBV19 to TRBJ1-1; a weak D match, TRBD1 (5 bases). The CDR3 is 13 amino acids. Trimming removed 1 base from V and 7 bases from J, with 10 bases in between. Germline CDR1 reads LNHDA; CDR2 reads SQIVND (reference sequence).

This clonotype has a count of ten or more. This chain uses TRBV2 with TRBJ1-2, with 7 bases lining up with TRBD1. Germline CDR1 and CDR2: SNHLY and FYNNEI. This CDR3 is 16 amino acids long. J was trimmed by 0 bases and V by 1 base; bases with no gene match: 5. CDR3 loop: CASSEGGDRANYGYTF. DNA of the CDR3: TGTGCCAGCAGTGAAGGGGGGGACAGAGCTAACTATGGCTACACCTTC.

This clonotype was observed at least ten times. This chain uses TRBV20-1 with TRBJ1-4; 8 bases map to TRBD1. In germline, CDR1 is DFQATT, CDR2 SNEGSKA (reference sequence). The CDR3 totals 14 residues. V shed 5 bases, J shed 4 bases, and the junction held 6 bases outside the gene matches. The CDR3 is CSALRQGSNEKLFF. Written as DNA, the CDR3 is TGCAGTGCTCTACGACAGGGGAGTAATGAAAAACTGTTTTTT.

The table lists this clonotype with many counts. The rearrangement joins TRBV12-3 or TRBV12-4 to TRBJ2-7, with unresolved D. CDR3 length equals 14 residues. V lost 5 bases to trimming and J lost 3 bases, with 14 bases between them. CDR3 sequence: CASSPDLGRYEQYF. The CDR3, as DNA: TGTGCCAGCAGTCCAGACCTAGGGCGCTACGAGCAGTACTTC.